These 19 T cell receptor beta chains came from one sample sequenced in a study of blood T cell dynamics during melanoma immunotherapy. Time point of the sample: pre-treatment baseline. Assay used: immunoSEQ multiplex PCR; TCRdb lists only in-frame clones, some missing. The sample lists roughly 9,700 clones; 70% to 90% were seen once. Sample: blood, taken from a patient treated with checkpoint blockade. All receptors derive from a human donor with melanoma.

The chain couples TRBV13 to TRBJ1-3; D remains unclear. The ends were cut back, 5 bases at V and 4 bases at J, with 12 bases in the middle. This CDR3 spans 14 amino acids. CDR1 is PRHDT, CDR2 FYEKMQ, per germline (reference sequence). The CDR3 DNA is TGTGCCAGCAGCCTAAGGACGCCGGGAAACACCATATATTTT. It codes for CASSLRTPGNTIYF.

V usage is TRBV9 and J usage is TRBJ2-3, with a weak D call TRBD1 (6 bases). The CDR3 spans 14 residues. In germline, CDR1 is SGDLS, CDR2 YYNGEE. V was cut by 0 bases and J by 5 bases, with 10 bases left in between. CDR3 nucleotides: TGTGCCAGCAGCGTAGATACAGGGATAGATACGCAGTATTTT. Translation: CASSVDTGIDTQYF. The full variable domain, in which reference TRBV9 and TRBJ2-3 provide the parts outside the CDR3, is DSGVTQTPKHLITATGQRVTLRCSPRSGDLSVYWYQQSLDQGLQFLIQYYNGEERAKGNILERFSAQQFPDLHSELNLSSLELGDSALYFCASSVDTGIDTQYFGPGTRLTVL.

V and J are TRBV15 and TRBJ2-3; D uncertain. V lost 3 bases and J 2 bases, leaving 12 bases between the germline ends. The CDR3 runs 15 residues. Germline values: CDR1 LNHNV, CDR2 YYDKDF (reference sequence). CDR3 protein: CATSRPGRSTDTQYF. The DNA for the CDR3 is TGTGCCACCAGCAGGCCAGGTCGTTCCACAGATACGCAGTATTTT.

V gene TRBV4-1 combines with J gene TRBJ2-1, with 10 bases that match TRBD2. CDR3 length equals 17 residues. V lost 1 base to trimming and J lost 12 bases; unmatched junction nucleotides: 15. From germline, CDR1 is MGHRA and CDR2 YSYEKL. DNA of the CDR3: TGCGCCAGCAGCCAAGCCTTGATTAGCGGGAGGCTCTCCTGGCAGTTCTTC. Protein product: CASSQALISGRLSWQFF.

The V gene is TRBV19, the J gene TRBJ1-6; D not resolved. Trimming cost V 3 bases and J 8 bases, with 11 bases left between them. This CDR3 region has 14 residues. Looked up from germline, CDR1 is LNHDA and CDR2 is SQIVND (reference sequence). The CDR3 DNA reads TGTGCCAGTAGTATCAGGCAGGAACATTCACCCCTCCACTTT. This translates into CASSIRQEHSPLHF.

The CDR3 nucleotides are TGTGCCAGCAGCAACGGGACAGGAAAGGACCCCTATGGCTACACCTTC. Translating gives CASSNGTGKDPYGYTF. The chain has TRBV21-1 and TRBJ1-2; the table's D call TRBD1 went unverified against the DNA. TRBV21-1 is a pseudogene. CDR3 length equals 16 residues.

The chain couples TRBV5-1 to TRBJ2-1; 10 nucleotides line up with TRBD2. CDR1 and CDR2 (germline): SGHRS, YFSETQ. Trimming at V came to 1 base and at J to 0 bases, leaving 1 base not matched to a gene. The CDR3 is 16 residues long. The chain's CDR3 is CASSLLAGGSYNEQFF. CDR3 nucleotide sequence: TGCGCCAGCAGCTTGTTAGCGGGAGGCTCCTACAATGAGCAGTTCTTC. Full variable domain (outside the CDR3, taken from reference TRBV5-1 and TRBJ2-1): KAGVTQTPRYLIKTRGQQVTLSCSPISGHRSVSWYQQTPGQGLQFLFEYFSETQRNKGNFPGRFSGRQFSNSRSEMNVSTLELGDSALYLCASSLLAGGSYNEQFFGPGTRLTVL.

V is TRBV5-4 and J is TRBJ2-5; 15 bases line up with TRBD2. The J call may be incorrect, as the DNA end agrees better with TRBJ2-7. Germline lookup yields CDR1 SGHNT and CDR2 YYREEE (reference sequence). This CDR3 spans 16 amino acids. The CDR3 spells CASSPGTSGGPYEQYF. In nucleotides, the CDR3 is TGTGCCAGCAGCCCGGGGACTAGCGGGGGGCCCTACGAGCAGTACTTC.

CDR3 sequence: CASSPRESSYNSPLHF. The DNA for the CDR3 is TGTGCCAGCAGCCCGCGGGAGAGCTCCTATAATTCACCCCTCCACTTT. This rearrangement joins TRBV9 to TRBJ1-6, with no clear D. The CDR3 has 16 residues. Germline-derived CDR1 and CDR2 are SGDLS and YYNGEE. V was trimmed by 4 bases and J by 0 bases, leaving 11 bases between them.

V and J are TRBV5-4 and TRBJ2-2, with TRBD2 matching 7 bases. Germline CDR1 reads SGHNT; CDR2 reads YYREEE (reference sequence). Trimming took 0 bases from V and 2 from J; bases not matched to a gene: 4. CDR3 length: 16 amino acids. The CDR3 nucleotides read TGTGCCAGCAGCTTGGATCCTAGCGGTAACACCGGGGAGCTGTTTTTT. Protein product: CASSLDPSGNTGELFF.

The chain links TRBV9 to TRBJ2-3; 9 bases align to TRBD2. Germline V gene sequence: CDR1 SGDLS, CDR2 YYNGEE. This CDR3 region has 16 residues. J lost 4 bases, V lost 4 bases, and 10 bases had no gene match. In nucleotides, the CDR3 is TGTGCCAGCAGCCCCCTTCTTGCGGGGGGGTCAGATACGCAGTATTTT. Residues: CASSPLLAGGSDTQYF.

Written as DNA, the CDR3 is TGTGCCAGCAGTTTATTCCCACAGGGGGCGCCAAGCTCCTATAATTCACCCCTCCACTTT. It specifies CASSLFPQGAPSSYNSPLHF. This rearrangement joins TRBV27 to TRBJ1-6; 9 nucleotides agree with TRBD1. V gave up 1 base and J gave up 0 bases; unmatched junction bases: 10. In germline, CDR1 is MNHEY, CDR2 SMNVEV (reference sequence). This CDR3 has 20 amino acids.

The CDR3 is CASSPQVGFYEQYF. The CDR3 nucleotides are TGTGCCAGCAGTCCCCAAGTAGGATTCTACGAGCAGTACTTC. The chain joins TRBV27 to TRBJ2-7; D call uncertain. The germline gives CDR1 MNHEY, CDR2 SMNVEV (reference sequence). CDR3 size: 14 residues. V was cut by 5 bases and J by 3 bases, with 14 bases left in between.

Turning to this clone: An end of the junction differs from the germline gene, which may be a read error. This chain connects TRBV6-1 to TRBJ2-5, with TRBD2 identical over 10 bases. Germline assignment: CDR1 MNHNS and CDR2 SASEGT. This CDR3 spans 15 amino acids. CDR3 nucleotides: TGTGCCAGCAGTGAACCCAGCGGGAGGGCAGAGGCCCAGTACTTC. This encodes CASSEPSGRAEAQYF.

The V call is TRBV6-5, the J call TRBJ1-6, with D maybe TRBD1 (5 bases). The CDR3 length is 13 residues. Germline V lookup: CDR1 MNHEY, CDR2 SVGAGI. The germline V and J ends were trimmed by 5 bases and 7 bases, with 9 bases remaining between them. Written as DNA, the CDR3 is TGTGCCAGCAGTGGGGGTCCCAATTCACCCCTCCACTTT. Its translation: CASSGGPNSPLHF.

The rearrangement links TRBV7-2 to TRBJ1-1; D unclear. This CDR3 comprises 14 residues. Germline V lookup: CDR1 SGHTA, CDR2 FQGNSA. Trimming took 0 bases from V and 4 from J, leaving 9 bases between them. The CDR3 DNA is TGTGCCAGCAGCTTAGCTATCGGCGGCACTGAAGCTTTCTTT. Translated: CASSLAIGGTEAFF.

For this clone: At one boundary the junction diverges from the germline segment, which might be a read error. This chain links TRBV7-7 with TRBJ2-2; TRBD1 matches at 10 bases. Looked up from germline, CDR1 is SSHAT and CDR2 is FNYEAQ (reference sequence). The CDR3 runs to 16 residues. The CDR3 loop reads CASSTRLGQGAGELFF. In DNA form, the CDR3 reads TGTGCTAGCAGCACGCGATTAGGACAGGGGGCCGGGGAGCTGTTTTTT. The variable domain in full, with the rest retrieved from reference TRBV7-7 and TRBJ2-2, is GAGVSQSPRYKVTKRGQDVTLRCDPISSHATLYWYQQALGQGPEFLTYFNYEAQPDKSGLPSDRFSAERPEGSISTLTIQRTEQRDSAMYRCASSTRLGQGAGELFFGEGSRLTVL.

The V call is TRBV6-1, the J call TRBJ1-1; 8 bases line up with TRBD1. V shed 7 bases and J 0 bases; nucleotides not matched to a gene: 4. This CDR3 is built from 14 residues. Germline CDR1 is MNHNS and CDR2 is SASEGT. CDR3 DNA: TGTGCCAGCACGGGGGACAGGATGAACACTGAAGCTTTCTTT. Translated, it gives CASTGDRMNTEAFF.

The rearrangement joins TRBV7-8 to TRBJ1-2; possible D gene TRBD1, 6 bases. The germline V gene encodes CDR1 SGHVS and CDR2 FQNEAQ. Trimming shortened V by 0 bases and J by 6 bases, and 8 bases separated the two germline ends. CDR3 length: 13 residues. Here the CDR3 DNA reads TGTGCCAGCAGCTTAGCAGGGGGGAATGGCTACACCTTC. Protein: CASSLAGGNGYTF. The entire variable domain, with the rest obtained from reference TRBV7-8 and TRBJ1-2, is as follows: GAGVSQSPRYKVAKRGQDVALRCDPISGHVSLFWYQQALGQGPEFLTYFQNEAQLDKSGLPSDRFFAERPEGSVSTLKIQRTQQEDSAVYLCASSLAGGNGYTFGSGTRLTVV.